A single sample gave rise to the 26 T cell receptor beta chains below, sequenced in a study of shared clonotypes between healthy human individuals. Method: immunoSEQ multiplex PCR; TCRdb's copy keeps in-frame clones and lacks some. The sample yields 1.6 million or so clones, approximately 98.5% seen once. The sequenced sample consisted of naive CD4+ T cells sorted from blood. Regarding subset: CD45RA+ positively selected. Receptors were obtained from a man aged 25 to 45 in good health.

The rearrangement joins TRBV14 to TRBJ2-2, with a possible D match to TRBD2 (5 bases). The ends were cut back, 1 base at V and 6 bases at J, with 15 bases in the middle. Per germline, CDR1 SGHDN and CDR2 FVKESK. The length of the CDR3 is 16 residues. The CDR3 protein is CASSQAGLRLAGELFF. CDR3 DNA: TGTGCCAGCAGCCAAGCCGGACTGAGACTCGCCGGGGAGCTGTTTTTT. The variable domain in full, with the rest retrieved from reference TRBV14 and TRBJ2-2, is EAGVTQFPSHSVIEKGQTVTLRCDPISGHDNLYWYRRVMGKEIKFLLHFVKESKQDESGMPNNRFLAERTGGTYSTLKVQPAELEDSGVYFCASSQAGLRLAGELFFGEGSRLTVL.

The rearrangement joins TRBV6-1 to TRBJ2-3; 14 nucleotides agree with TRBD2. Trimming removed 5 bases from V and 7 bases from J; junction bases left unmatched: 8. The CDR3 is 16 amino acids. Germline V gives CDR1 MNHNS, CDR2 SASEGT. In nucleotides, the CDR3 is TGTGCCAGCAGTAAAGGACTAGCGGGAGGAGGAAATACGCAGTATTTT. It is translated as CASSKGLAGGGNTQYF.

This clone was detected once. J is TRBJ1-1 and V is TRBV7-9; no clear D gene. Germline CDR1 reads SEHNR; CDR2 reads FQNEAQ (reference sequence). V dropped 5 bases and J dropped 4 bases, with 11 bases sitting between them. This CDR3 spans 13 amino acids. The CDR3 coding sequence is TGTGCCAGCAGCGTACTCCTAGGCACTGAAGCTTTCTTT. Encoded protein: CASSVLLGTEAFF.

This clone has only one observation. Other DNA sequences from this sample encode an identical CDR3 as well. The V call is TRBV10-2, the J call TRBJ2-7, with TRBD1 as a possible D gene (5 bases). V shed 6 bases and J shed 5 bases, with 26 bases lying between them. The CDR3 is 17 residues long. Germline CDR1 reads WSHSY; CDR2 reads SAAADI. The CDR3 region is CASRDLGRGRSANEQYF. The DNA for the CDR3 is TGCGCCAGCAGAGATCTCGGAAGGGGTCGATCCGCCAACGAGCAGTACTTC.

J is TRBJ1-1 and V is TRBV11-2; D unclear. Per the germline V gene, CDR1 is SGHAT and CDR2 is FQNNGV. The V and J ends lost 2 bases and 6 bases respectively, with 19 bases between them. CDR3 length equals 16 residues. The CDR3: CASSLTLWDQRAEAFF. CDR3 nucleotide sequence: TGTGCCAGCAGCTTAACCCTATGGGATCAACGGGCTGAAGCTTTCTTT. Combining the CDR3 with reference TRBV11-2 and TRBJ1-1 gives the whole variable domain EAGVAQSPRYKIIEKRQSVAFWCNPISGHATLYWYQQILGQGPKLLIQFQNNGVVDDSQLPKDRFSAERLKGVDSTLKIQPAKLEDSAVYLCASSLTLWDQRAEAFFGQGTRLTVV.

The chain links TRBV28 to TRBJ2-7; 9 bases match TRBD1. With 6 bases clipped from V and 2 bases from J, the junction kept 5 bases outside the gene matches. There are 14 residues in the CDR3. CDR1 MDHEN and CDR2 SYDVKM come from the germline V gene. Written as DNA, the CDR3 is TGTGCCAGCAGCCGGGACAGGGTACCCTACGAGCAGTACTTC. It translates to CASSRDRVPYEQYF.

V is TRBV18 and J is TRBJ2-7; D might be TRBD1 or TRBD2, each matching 6 bases. Germline CDR1 and CDR2: KGHSH and LQKENI. Trimming cost V 1 base and J 5 bases, with 21 bases left between them. The CDR3 is 17 residues long. In DNA form, the CDR3 reads TGTGCCAGCTCACCACTTGGCCCGGGGGCTCGACAGCACGAGCAGTACTTC. Protein sequence: CASSPLGPGARQHEQYF.

The V and J genes are TRBV5-1 and TRBJ1-3; no clear D. The CDR3 is 13 residues long. V was cut by 0 bases and J by 10 bases, with 11 bases left in between. Per germline, CDR1 SGHRS and CDR2 YFSETQ. As DNA, the CDR3 is TGCGCCAGCAGCTTGGTGGCTGGGAGGACCATATATTTT. It specifies CASSLVAGRTIYF.

The chain recombines TRBV30 with TRBJ2-1, with 10 bases matching TRBD2. V lost 4 bases and J lost 13; bases outside the gene matches: 16. Germline V gives CDR1 GTSNPN, CDR2 SVGIG (reference sequence). The CDR3 loop spans 15 amino acids. CDR3: CAWTSNIAGGRDQFF. Written as DNA, the CDR3 is TGTGCCTGGACCTCTAATATAGCGGGAGGAAGGGACCAGTTCTTC.

This chain connects TRBV7-6 to TRBJ1-1; unclear D gene. Deletions cut 3 bases from V and 1 base from J, with 9 bases between. Germline V gene lookup returns CDR1 SGHVS and CDR2 FNYEAQ. The CDR3 loop spans 14 amino acids. The CDR3 protein is CASSFMDQNTEAFF. The CDR3 DNA reads as TGTGCCAGCAGCTTCATGGACCAGAACACTGAAGCTTTCTTT.

V gene TRBV5-1 combines with J gene TRBJ2-5; TRBD2 agrees at 11 bases. The CDR3 consists of 16 residues. Trimming took 0 bases from V and 4 from J; bases not matched to a gene: 5. Germline V gives CDR1 SGHRS, CDR2 YFSETQ. The CDR3, as DNA: TGCGCCAGCAGCTTGGTACTAGCGGGAGCGGGAGAGACCCAGTACTTC. Translating it yields CASSLVLAGAGETQYF.

Concerning this clone: The same CDR3 can be traced to other DNA sequences in this sample. The genes are TRBV5-1 and TRBJ1-4; 8 bases map to TRBD1. Germline V gene lookup returns CDR1 SGHRS and CDR2 YFSETQ. Trimming took 4 bases from V and 4 from J; bases not matched to a gene: 3. The CDR3 length is 14 residues. CDR3 bases: TGCGCCAGCAGCCGCGACAGGGGTAATGAAAAACTGTTTTTT. Its protein is CASSRDRGNEKLFF.

As concerns this clone: The same CDR3 is also encoded by other DNA sequences in this sample. The V and J genes are TRBV7-9 and TRBJ2-1; 14 positions match TRBD2. From germline, CDR1 is SEHNR and CDR2 FQNEAQ (reference sequence). The V and J ends lost 3 bases and 7 bases, in that order; junction bases with no gene match: 2. CDR3 length equals 15 residues. CDR3 residues: CASSLGLAGVNEQFF. As DNA, the CDR3 is TGTGCCAGCAGCTTGGGACTAGCGGGAGTGAATGAGCAGTTCTTC.

The gene calls are TRBV19 and TRBJ2-5, with 10 bases aligning to TRBD1. Germline loops: CDR1 LNHDA, CDR2 SQIVND (reference sequence). The CDR3 covers 23 residues. With 5 bases clipped from V and 0 bases from J, the junction kept 27 bases outside the gene matches. CDR3 residues: CASSRQSMDRGRGVTINQETQYF. CDR3 bases: TGTGCCAGTAGTCGACAATCAATGGACAGGGGGAGAGGGGTCACCATCAACCAAGAGACCCAGTACTTC. The full variable domain, rest sourced from reference TRBV19 and TRBJ2-5, is DGGITQSPKYLFRKEGQNVTLSCEQNLNHDAMYWYRQDPGQGLRLIYYSQIVNDFQKGDIAEGYSVSREKKESFPLTVTSAQKNPTAFYLCASSRQSMDRGRGVTINQETQYFGPGTRLLVL.

This chain uses TRBV29-1 with TRBJ2-2, with 9 positions matching TRBD1. The germline V gene encodes CDR1 SQVTM and CDR2 ANQGSEA. The CDR3 has 15 amino acids. Trimming took 0 bases from V and 6 from J; bases not matched to a gene: 5. The CDR3 DNA sequence: TGCAGCGTTGAAGATCTTAGGACAGGGGCCGGGGAGCTGTTTTTT. Translation gives CSVEDLRTGAGELFF.

The chain links TRBV7-6 to TRBJ2-3; TRBD1 matches at 9 bases. Germline assignment: CDR1 SGHVS and CDR2 FNYEAQ. J was trimmed by 5 bases and V by 2 bases; bases with no gene match: 5. The CDR3 has 15 residues. CDR3 region: CASSLKRDRVDTQYF. CDR3 in DNA: TGTGCCAGCAGCTTAAAGAGGGACAGGGTAGATACGCAGTATTTT.

The chain recombines TRBV11-2 with TRBJ2-3; D is unresolved. This CDR3 contains 12 residues. Per germline, CDR1 SGHAT and CDR2 FQNNGV. With 5 bases removed from V and 3 bases from J, the gap between germline ends came to 6 bases. The DNA of the CDR3 is TGTGCCAGCAGCCTAAGGACAGATACGCAGTATTTT. Amino acids: CASSLRTDTQYF. Complete variable domain (other parts from reference TRBV11-2 and TRBJ2-3): EAGVAQSPRYKIIEKRQSVAFWCNPISGHATLYWYQQILGQGPKLLIQFQNNGVVDDSQLPKDRFSAERLKGVDSTLKIQPAKLEDSAVYLCASSLRTDTQYFGPGTRLTVL.

The CDR3 region is CASRPGLANEQFF. The CDR3 DNA sequence: TGTGCCAGTCGACCGGGACTAGCTAATGAGCAGTTCTTC. This rearrangement joins TRBV6-5 to TRBJ2-1, with 9 bases fitting TRBD2. Unmatched junction bases numbered 7, after V lost 9 bases and J lost 7 bases. Germline assignment: CDR1 MNHEY and CDR2 SVGAGI. The CDR3 extends over 13 amino acids.

The chain uses TRBV15 and TRBJ2-2; no clear D gene. Germline V gene sequence: CDR1 LNHNV, CDR2 YYDKDF (reference sequence). This CDR3 spans 14 amino acids. Trimming left V 0 bases short and J 7 bases short, with 9 bases between. The CDR3 here is CATSRDRSSGELFF. The CDR3 region has the DNA TGTGCCACCAGCAGAGATCGAAGTAGCGGGGAGCTGTTTTTT.

The V and J genes are TRBV7-9 and TRBJ1-4; a weak D match, TRBD1 (5 bases). V lost 5 bases and J lost 0, with 7 bases in between. Looked up from germline, CDR1 is SEHNR and CDR2 is FQNEAQ (reference sequence). The CDR3 sequence is 14 residues long. The CDR3 bases are TGTGCCAGCAGCGCCAGGGCAACTAATGAAAAACTGTTTTTT. Translation gives CASSARATNEKLFF. Full variable domain (outside the CDR3, taken from reference TRBV7-9 and TRBJ1-4): DTGVSQNPRHKITKRGQNVTFRCDPISEHNRLYWYRQTLGQGPEFLTYFQNEAQLEKSRLLSDRFSAERPKGSFSTLEIQRTEQGDSAMYLCASSARATNEKLFFGSGTQLSVL.

The chain combines TRBV5-5 with TRBJ1-1, with D possibly being TRBD1 (5 bases). The CDR3 loop spans 15 amino acids. Between the trimmed V and J ends, which lost 3 bases and 0 bases, there was a span of 12 bases. From germline, CDR1 is SGHKS and CDR2 YYEKEE (reference sequence). The DNA for the CDR3 is TGTGCCAGCAGCTCGCCAGGGAGGTTGAACACTGAAGCTTTCTTT. Residues: CASSSPGRLNTEAFF.

The rearrangement joins TRBV11-1 to TRBJ2-2, with D possibly being TRBD1 (6 bases). Germline assignment: CDR1 SGHAT and CDR2 FQDESV (reference sequence). Between the trimmed V and J ends, which lost 1 base and 4 bases, there was a span of 7 bases. CDR3 length equals 14 residues. The CDR3 reads CASSLVGGTGELFF. DNA of the CDR3: TGTGCCAGCAGCTTAGTAGGGGGCACCGGGGAGCTGTTTTTT.

The chain links TRBV9 to TRBJ1-1; no clear D gene. CDR3 size: 15 residues. Trimming left V 0 bases short and J 1 base short, with 10 bases between. Germline loops: CDR1 SGDLS, CDR2 YYNGEE. DNA of the CDR3: TGTGCCAGCAGCGTAGGCCCCACTAGGAACACTGAAGCTTTCTTT. It encodes CASSVGPTRNTEAFF.

Worth noting for this clone: This specimen includes other DNA sequences encoding the same CDR3. The V call is TRBV7-9, the J call TRBJ2-1; 10 nucleotides align to TRBD2. The CDR3 consists of 17 residues. The J segment lost 3 bases and the V segment lost 1 base, leaving 6 bases of the junction unmatched. Per germline, CDR1 SEHNR and CDR2 FQNEAQ (reference sequence). This chain's CDR3 is CASSLGALAGDYNEQFF. CDR3 coding DNA: TGTGCCAGCAGCTTAGGGGCTCTAGCGGGAGACTACAATGAGCAGTTCTTC.

The gene calls are TRBV5-4 and TRBJ2-1, with TRBD1 as a possible D gene (6 bases). From germline, CDR1 is SGHNT and CDR2 YYREEE (reference sequence). The CDR3 loop spans 13 amino acids. Trimming removed 4 bases at V and 9 bases at J, with 14 bases between. CDR3 residues: CASSPTGWGEQFF. The CDR3 DNA reads TGTGCCAGCAGCCCCACAGGGTGGGGTGAGCAGTTCTTC.

The count of this clone is one. This sequence joins TRBV9 and TRBJ2-1; D not resolved. The CDR3 runs to 16 residues. Germline V CDR1 and CDR2: SGDLS, YYNGEE. V was clipped by 3 bases and J by 4 bases, with 17 bases between them. CDR3 DNA sequence: TGTGCCAGCAGCGCGGCAACTACCTACGCTTACAATGAGCAGTTCTTC. Translation gives CASSAATTYAYNEQFF.